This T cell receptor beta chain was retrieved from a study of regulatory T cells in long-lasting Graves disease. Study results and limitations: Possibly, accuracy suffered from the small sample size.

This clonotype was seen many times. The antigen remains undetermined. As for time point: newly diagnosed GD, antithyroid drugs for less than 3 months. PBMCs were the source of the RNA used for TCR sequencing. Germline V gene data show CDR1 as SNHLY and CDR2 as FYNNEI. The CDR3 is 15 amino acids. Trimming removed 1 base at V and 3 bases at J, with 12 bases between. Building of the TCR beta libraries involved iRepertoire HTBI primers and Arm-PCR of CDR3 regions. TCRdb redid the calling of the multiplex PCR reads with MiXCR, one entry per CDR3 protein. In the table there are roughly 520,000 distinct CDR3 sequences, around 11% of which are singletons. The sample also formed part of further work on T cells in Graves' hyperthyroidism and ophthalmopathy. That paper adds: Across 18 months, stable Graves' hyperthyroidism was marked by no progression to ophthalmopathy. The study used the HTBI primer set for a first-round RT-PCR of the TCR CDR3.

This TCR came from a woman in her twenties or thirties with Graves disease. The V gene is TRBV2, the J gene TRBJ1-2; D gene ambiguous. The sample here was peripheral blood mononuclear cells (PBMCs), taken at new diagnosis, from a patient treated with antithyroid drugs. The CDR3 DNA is TGTGCCAGCAGTGAAGGCGGGCGGGTAGACTATGGCTACACCTTC. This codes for CASSEGGRVDYGYTF.